This TCR beta chain was captured in a study of blood T cell repertoires in COVID-19 (TCRdb year 2020). About the study as a whole: The collaborator samples originated in the United States, Italy and Spain and spanned the acute and convalescent phases of COVID-19. The prospective study material was composed of cDNA or gDNA derived from T cells, B-cell-depleted T cells, or PBMCs. Subjects who had been exposed to COVID-19, were actively infected with it, or had recovered from it provided the deeply sampled blood TCRbeta repertoires that made up the dataset. The repertoires were released in a freely available public database intended as a resource for research on the immune response to SARS-CoV-2. The samples were drawn from two sources: the first 160 participants of the ongoing ImmuneRACE study, and approximately 1,300 subjects contributed by 6 global collaborators. Nearly every sample came with metadata listing a de-identified subject ID, COVID-19 status, age in years and sex. Where available, HLA class I and class II types were obtained from metadata supplied by the sample provider rather than from assay-based typing.

TCRbeta CDR3 regions were amplified from genomic DNA by means of the immunoSEQ Assay, a bias-controlled multiplex PCR. In the source study's methods: The number of nucleated cells in each sample was estimated from the amplification of reference gene primers within the assay. Sequence reads were collapsed and filtered to measure the absolute abundance of every unique TCRbeta CDR3 rearrangement. For each sample, productive Simpson clonality was calculated as the square root of Simpson's diversity index over productive rearrangements. Imported from immuneACCESS, the table was reduced by TCRdb to in-frame sequences with V and J called. These copies leave out some clones; in studies compared against another copy, an unresolved V gene accounts for under half, and the cause of the remainder is not known. For V, J and clone size, that table is used; D and trimming come from the DNA. Present in this sample are roughly 200,000 clones, approximately 85% of which were seen just once. The top ten clonotypes cover about 6% of the sample.

Counted from cysteine to phenylalanine, this CDR3 has 15 amino acids. The CDR3 DNA has 45 bases and is translated from base 1. According to the germline V gene, CDR1 reads SGDLS and CDR2 reads YYNGEE. V is clipped by 3 bases and J by 1 base, and the sequence between their germline boundaries is 11 bases long. Beyond this particular receptor, the publication reports: The quantity of clinical and demographic metadata differed by source and by participant and was supplied without curation.

A word on this clone: Its specific antigen is unknown. Base qualities are not provided; no much larger clone lies one nucleotide away.

In the prospective study, participants were roughly 18 to 90 years old, resided in 24 geographic areas of the United States, and were enrolled through a virtual design. In the prospective study, cohorts were assigned on the basis of participant-reported clinical history obtained from a screening survey and a study questionnaire. Each participant in the prospective study had whole blood, serum and a nasopharyngeal or oropharyngeal swab collected by mobile phlebotomists. Additional blood draws and questionnaires over an approximately two-month period could optionally be provided by prospective study participants. Blood samples from the prospective study were shipped frozen or at room temperature prior to DNA extraction.

The source is a man aged 40-50 years with acute COVID-19. The sample comprised PBMCs or T cells enriched from blood (not recorded which). Here the chain combines TRBV9 and TRBJ1-3; the D gene is perhaps TRBD1, on 6 matching bases. CDR3 sequence: CASSAHTGSGNTIYF. At the DNA level, the sequence is TGTGCCAGCAGCGCCCATACAGGGTCTGGAAACACCATATATTTT.